These T cell receptor beta chains were read from a single sample in a study of control samples from healthy donors and cancer patients. Here immunoSEQ multiplex PCR was the method, and the copy in TCRdb shows in-frame clones only, minus some. The sample includes roughly 170,000 clones, around 95% of them seen just once. The sequenced sample was blood. Every receptor here comes from a woman aged 60-70 years in good health. Both conserved end residues are part of each CDR3. The D gene is left open where the match is weak. Clone size appears in some rows only: once, few, many, or a class for an expanded clone.

TRBJ2-7	once	TRBV2	NA	CARIGIYEQYF	TGTGCCAGGATAGGGATTTACGAGCAGTACTTC
TRBJ2-7	NA	TRBV18	TRBD1	CASSQNPDRAYEQYF	TGTGCCAGCTCACAGAACCCGGACAGGGCTTACGAGCAGTACTTC
TRBJ1-4	NA	TRBV3-1/TRBV3-2	NA	CASTLRRATGEKLFF	TGTGCCAGCACCCTTAGGCGGGCAACGGGTGAAAAACTGTTTTTT
TRBJ2-7	NA	TRBV5-5	NA	CASSLGVGTYEQYF	TGTGCCAGCAGCTTGGGAGTCGGGACCTACGAGCAGTACTTC
TRBJ1-1	NA	TRBV2	NA	CASRTDRNTEAFF	TGTGCCAGCAGAACCGACCGGAACACTGAAGCTTTCTTT
TRBJ2-7	NA	TRBV12-3/TRBV12-4	NA	CASSLRTEYEQYF	TGTGCCAGCAGTTTAAGGACAGAATACGAGCAGTACTTC
TRBJ1-1	NA	TRBV19	NA	CASRPLGFITEAFF	TGTGCCAGTAGACCCCTAGGGTTTATTACTGAAGCTTTCTTT
TRBJ2-5	NA	TRBV9	NA	CASSSGTGGETQYF	TGTGCCAGCAGTAGCGGTACGGGTGGAGAGACCCAGTACTTC
TRBJ1-3	NA	TRBV18	NA	CASSPPSEAGNTIYF	TGTGCCAGCTCACCACCGTCGGAGGCAGGAAACACCATATATTTT
TRBJ2-3	NA	TRBV3-1/TRBV3-2	NA	CASSSREGADTQYF	TGTGCCAGCAGCTCCAGGGAAGGGGCAGATACGCAGTATTTT
TRBJ1-1	NA	TRBV20-1	NA	CSASGKYEAFF	TGCAGTGCTAGCGGCAAGTATGAAGCTTTCTTT
TRBJ1-4	NA	TRBV11-2	NA	CASSLDRKGRDEKLFF	TGTGCCAGCAGCTTAGATAGGAAGGGGAGAGATGAAAAACTGTTTTTT
TRBJ1-2	NA	TRBV3-1/TRBV3-2	NA	CASSQEKSYGYTF	TGTGCCAGCAGCCAAGAGAAAAGCTATGGCTACACCTTC
TRBJ2-3	NA	TRBV9	TRBD2	CASSATGTSGTDTQYF	TGTGCCAGCAGCGCCACCGGGACTAGCGGCACAGATACGCAGTATTTT
TRBJ1-1	NA	TRBV6-5	NA	CASSYSTNLNTEAFF	TGTGCCAGCAGTTACTCCACCAATTTGAACACTGAAGCTTTCTTT
TRBJ1-2	NA	TRBV12-3/TRBV12-4	NA	CASSAREEYGYTF	TGTGCCAGCAGTGCCCGCGAAGAATATGGCTACACCTTC
TRBJ1-1	NA	TRBV10-3	TRBD1	CAISENRDREFVFF	TGTGCCATCAGTGAAAATCGGGACAGGGAATTTGTTTTCTTT
TRBJ2-7	once	TRBV19	NA	CASSPGRLSYEQYF	TGTGCCAGTAGTCCAGGGCGTTTGTCCTACGAGCAGTACTTC
TRBJ1-2	NA	TRBV6-5	NA	CASRARERGLGYTF	TGTGCCAGCAGGGCCAGGGAGAGGGGACTTGGCTACACCTTC
TRBJ2-3	NA	TRBV14	TRBD1	CASSQDRGTRTDTQYF	TGTGCCAGCAGCCAGGACAGGGGGACCAGGACAGATACGCAGTATTTT
TRBJ2-7	NA	TRBV19	TRBD1	CASSTQGQGAYEQYF	TGTGCCAGTAGTACCCAGGGACAGGGGGCGTACGAGCAGTACTTC
TRBJ1-5	once	TRBV7-8	NA	CASSYSGSQPQHF	TGTGCCAGCAGTTACAGTGGTAGTCAGCCCCAGCATTTT
TRBJ1-2	NA	TRBV7-8	TRBD1	CASSSRGTANYGYTF	TGTGCCAGCAGCTCCAGGGGGACAGCCAACTATGGCTACACCTTC